Presented here are 30 T cell receptor beta chains from one specimen sequenced in a study of blood T cell repertoires in COVID-19. Profiled with immunoSEQ multiplex PCR; TCRdb holds only in-frame clones, not every one. The profile shows 200,000 to 250,000 clones, around 85% of them singletons. The source material was peripheral blood. The receptors stem from a woman in her 70s with COVID-19, enrolled during active disease.

This chain joins TRBV3-1 (or the pseudogene TRBV3-2) and TRBJ2-5; D perhaps matches TRBD2 (6 bases). The CDR3 sequence is 14 residues long. Germline CDR1 LGHDT, CDR2 YNNKEL (reference sequence). Trimming removed 3 bases at V and 1 base at J, with 9 bases between. This CDR3 reads CASSHREFQETQYF. In DNA form, the CDR3 reads TGTGCCAGCAGCCACCGGGAGTTCCAAGAGACCCAGTACTTC.

The chain joins TRBV7-9 to TRBJ1-1; possibly TRBD1 for D (6 bases). CDR1 is SEHNR and CDR2 is FQNEAQ in the germline V gene (reference sequence). V lost 5 bases to trimming and J lost 4 bases, with 23 bases between them. The CDR3 sequence is 17 residues long. The CDR3 sequence: CASSPSGGGAGGTEAFF. The CDR3 DNA reads as TGTGCCAGCAGCCCGTCCGGGGGGGGCGCAGGAGGCACTGAAGCTTTCTTT. Looking up the rest from reference TRBV7-9 and TRBJ1-1 gives the full variable domain: DTGVSQNPRHKITKRGQNVTFRCDPISEHNRLYWYRQTLGQGPEFLTYFQNEAQLEKSRLLSDRFSAERPKGSFSTLEIQRTEQGDSAMYLCASSPSGGGAGGTEAFFGQGTRLTVV.

The chain couples TRBV15 to TRBJ2-7, with 15 positions matching TRBD2. V gave up 5 bases and J gave up 4 bases; unmatched junction bases: 3. This CDR3 has 15 amino acids. CDR1 and CDR2 (germline): LNHNV, YYDKDF (reference sequence). The CDR3 loop is CATSAGLAGGYEQYF. The CDR3 DNA sequence: TGTGCCACCAGCGCCGGACTAGCGGGAGGGTACGAGCAGTACTTC.

This clone was detected only a few times. The chain recombines TRBV19 with TRBJ2-2, with D possibly TRBD1 on 6 matching bases. V lost 10 bases and J 5 bases, leaving 23 bases between the germline ends. In germline, CDR1 is LNHDA, CDR2 SQIVND (reference sequence). CDR3 length: 16 residues. The CDR3 DNA reads as TGTGCCACCTCTAATGGGGTTACAGGGTGGACCGGGGAGCTGTTTTTT. Encoded protein: CATSNGVTGWTGELFF.

V is TRBV6-6 and J is TRBJ2-1, with TRBD1 as a possible D gene (5 bases). CDR1 is MNHNY, CDR2 SVGAGI, per germline (reference sequence). The V and J ends lost 6 bases and 1 base respectively, with 13 bases between them. The length of the CDR3 is 15 residues. CDR3 coding DNA: TGTGCCAGCAGAAACTCAGGGTATTCCTACAATGAGCAGTTCTTC. Protein sequence: CASRNSGYSYNEQFF.

The chain uses TRBV27 and TRBJ1-1; D remains unclear. Germline lookup yields CDR1 MNHEY and CDR2 SMNVEV (reference sequence). CDR3 length equals 17 residues. Deletions cut 3 bases from V and 1 base from J, with 18 bases between. In nucleotides, the CDR3 is TGTGCCAGCAGTTTTAAAGCCGTCCCGTTATCGAACACTGAAGCTTTCTTT. It encodes CASSFKAVPLSNTEAFF.

The rearrangement joins TRBV7-8 to TRBJ2-2; TRBD2 matches at 10 bases. The CDR3 runs to 15 residues. Germline CDR1 SGHVS, CDR2 FQNEAQ. Trimming took 4 bases from V and 5 from J; bases not matched to a gene: 4. The CDR3 DNA sequence: TGTGCCAGCAGCTGGCTAGCGGGAGAAACCGGGGAGCTGTTTTTT. It is translated as CASSWLAGETGELFF. Complete variable domain (other parts from reference TRBV7-8 and TRBJ2-2): GAGVSQSPRYKVAKRGQDVALRCDPISGHVSLFWYQQALGQGPEFLTYFQNEAQLDKSGLPSDRFFAERPEGSVSTLKIQRTQQEDSAVYLCASSWLAGETGELFFGEGSRLTVL.

The chain recombines TRBV20-1 with TRBJ1-2; the D is unclear. The CDR3 contains 16 residues. Germline V gene lookup returns CDR1 DFQATT and CDR2 SNEGSKA (reference sequence). With 3 bases removed from V and 8 bases from J, the gap between germline ends came to 25 bases. CDR3 sequence reads: CSASSGGQSERAGYTF. CDR3 bases: TGCAGTGCTAGTAGCGGTGGGCAGTCCGAACGGGCGGGCTACACCTTC.

The chain carries TRBV19 and TRBJ1-3; the D is unclear. V shed 5 bases and J shed 4 bases, with 9 bases lying between them. The CDR3 length is 13 residues. Germline values: CDR1 LNHDA, CDR2 SQIVND (reference sequence). The CDR3: CASSASQGNTIYF. In DNA, the CDR3 is TGTGCCAGTAGTGCCTCCCAGGGAAACACCATATATTTT.

This chain connects TRBV6-2 or TRBV6-3 to TRBJ1-1; D is ambiguous. Trimming shortened V by 2 bases and J by 2 bases, and 6 bases separated the two germline ends. Per the germline V gene, CDR1 is MNHEY and CDR2 is SVGEGT. This CDR3 is 13 amino acids long. The CDR3 bases are TGTGCCAGCAGTTACGCGAGAAACACTGAAGCTTTCTTT. Encoded protein: CASSYARNTEAFF.

The V and J genes are TRBV18 and TRBJ1-2; 10 nucleotides line up with TRBD1. Trimming cost V 0 bases and J 3 bases; bases outside gene matches: 1. This CDR3 has 15 residues. Germline loops: CDR1 KGHSH, CDR2 LQKENI. CDR3 sequence (DNA): TGTGCCAGCTCACCACCGGGACAGGGGTACTATGGCTACACCTTC. Translation gives CASSPPGQGYYGYTF. Supplemented by reference TRBV18 and TRBJ1-2, the full variable domain reads NAGVMQNPRHLVRRRGQEARLRCSPMKGHSHVYWYRQLPEEGLKFMVYLQKENIIDESGMPKERFSAEFPKEGPSILRIQQVVRGDSAAYFCASSPPGQGYYGYTFGSGTRLTVV.

The chain couples TRBV6-5 to TRBJ2-5; weak D call: TRBD1 (6 bases). The CDR3 has 13 amino acids. The V gene's germline CDR1 is MNHEY and CDR2 SVGAGI. V was pared by 6 bases and J by 5 bases, with 13 bases between. The CDR3 nucleotides are TGTGCCAGCAGGAGTGGGGGCCGGGAGACCCAGTACTTC. It is translated as CASRSGGRETQYF.

This rearrangement joins TRBV6-2 or TRBV6-3 to TRBJ1-1; TRBD1 aligns across 8 bases. This CDR3 has 14 amino acids. Per the germline V gene, CDR1 is MNHEY and CDR2 is SVGEGT. Trimming cost V 5 bases and J 4 bases; bases outside gene matches: 6. CDR3 sequence: CASSRNRGGTEAFF. In nucleotides, the CDR3 is TGTGCCAGCAGTCGGAACAGGGGGGGCACTGAAGCTTTCTTT.

The V gene is TRBV6-5, the J gene TRBJ1-5; 7 bases map to TRBD1. The CDR3 is 15 residues long. Germline assignment: CDR1 MNHEY and CDR2 SVGAGI. Trimming removed 5 bases from V and 8 bases from J; junction bases left unmatched: 12. The CDR3 reads CASSTGTQGDKPQHF. In DNA form, the CDR3 reads TGTGCCAGCAGTACCGGGACGCAGGGGGATAAGCCCCAGCATTTT.

This chain uses TRBV6-4 with TRBJ2-3; the match to TRBD2 covers 14 bases. V was clipped by 7 bases and J by 2 bases; unmatched bases: 11. Germline CDR1 reads MRHNA; CDR2 reads SNTAGT. There are 18 residues in the CDR3. The CDR3 nucleotides are TGTGCCAGCATGCTGGGACTAGCGGGAGCCCCGTACACAGATACGCAGTATTTT. Amino acids: CASMLGLAGAPYTDTQYF.

The chain couples TRBV15 to TRBJ2-5, with TRBD2 identical over 10 bases. The ends lost 8 bases at V and 3 bases at J; junction bases unmatched: 3. Germline V CDR1 and CDR2: LNHNV, YYDKDF (reference sequence). The CDR3 has 13 amino acids. The CDR3 nucleotides are TGTGCCACCGAAGCGGGAGGGAAAGAGACCCAGTACTTC. Its protein is CATEAGGKETQYF.

As to this clone: The junction and the germline gene differ at one end; a read error may be behind it. The chain couples TRBV7-7 to TRBJ2-1; a possible D gene is TRBD2 (7 bases). The germline V gene encodes CDR1 SSHAT and CDR2 FNYEAQ (reference sequence). The CDR3 is 15 amino acids. The CDR3 DNA reads TGTGCTAGCAGCTTAGAACGCGGGGGCCGGGGTGAGCAGTTCTTC. Protein: CASSLERGGRGEQFF.

V gene TRBV9 combines with J gene TRBJ2-1; 9 positions match TRBD2. The germline gives CDR1 SGDLS, CDR2 YYNGEE. With V trimmed by 3 bases and J by 4 bases, 8 bases remained unmatched. The CDR3 length is 16 residues. This CDR3 is CASSGEGAGGYNEQFF. For the CDR3, the DNA is TGTGCCAGCAGCGGAGAGGGGGCGGGAGGGTACAATGAGCAGTTCTTC. The full variable domain, in which reference TRBV9 and TRBJ2-1 provide the parts outside the CDR3, is DSGVTQTPKHLITATGQRVTLRCSPRSGDLSVYWYQQSLDQGLQFLIQYYNGEERAKGNILERFSAQQFPDLHSELNLSSLELGDSALYFCASSGEGAGGYNEQFFGPGTRLTVL.

The chain combines TRBV6-4 with TRBJ1-2; D gene ambiguous. The CDR3 runs 13 residues. The V end lost 6 bases, the J end lost 4 bases, and 12 bases lay between the germline ends. In germline, CDR1 is MRHNA, CDR2 SNTAGT. CDR3 loop: CASSPASGYGYTF. The DNA of the CDR3 is TGTGCCAGCAGCCCCGCGTCGGGCTATGGCTACACCTTC.

The rearrangement links TRBV11-3 to TRBJ2-1; D perhaps matches TRBD2 (6 bases). Looked up from germline, CDR1 is SGHNT and CDR2 is YENEEA. The CDR3 contains 18 residues. V lost 1 base, J lost 2 bases, and 18 bases lay in between. In DNA form, the CDR3 reads TGTGCCAGCAGCTTAGGGGGGACTCCAAATAGGGCCTACAATGAGCAGTTCTTC. It translates to CASSLGGTPNRAYNEQFF.

The rearrangement uses TRBV5-1 and TRBJ2-7, with D tentatively TRBD1 (7 bases). V dropped 4 bases and J dropped 3 bases, with 11 bases sitting between them. The germline V gene has CDR1 SGHRS and CDR2 YFSETQ. CDR3 size: 13 residues. CDR3 DNA sequence: TGCGCCAGCAGCGGGGGGACAGTCTACGAGCAGTACTTC. Protein sequence: CASSGGTVYEQYF.

The chain uses TRBV10-3 and TRBJ2-7; TRBD2 is a possible D gene (5 bases). Trimming took off 3 bases at V and 4 bases at J, with 13 bases between the two ends. Germline loops: CDR1 ENHRY, CDR2 SYGVKD. There are 14 residues in the CDR3. CDR3 in DNA: TGTGCCATCAGTGACCGGGGAACTAAATACGAGCAGTACTTC. Translating gives CAISDRGTKYEQYF.

This chain links TRBV5-1 with TRBJ2-1, with 10 bases that match TRBD2. Trimming at V came to 4 bases and at J to 9 bases, leaving 10 bases not matched to a gene. CDR1 and CDR2 (germline): SGHRS, YFSETQ. The CDR3 extends over 15 amino acids. The CDR3 here is CASSIISGRASEQFF. CDR3 in DNA: TGCGCCAGCAGCATAATCAGCGGGAGGGCCTCTGAGCAGTTCTTC.

This sequence joins TRBV7-3 and TRBJ2-7; 9 nucleotides match TRBD1. The CDR3 is 13 residues long. CDR1 SGHTA and CDR2 FQGTGA come from the germline V gene. Losses at the gene ends were 5 bases for V and 4 bases for J; bases not matched to a gene: 3. The CDR3 DNA sequence: TGTGCCAGCAGCCCAGGACAGGGGTACGAGCAGTACTTC. It codes for CASSPGQGYEQYF.

The chain uses TRBV5-1 and TRBJ1-5; 7 nucleotides match TRBD1. There are 15 residues in the CDR3. After removal of 0 bases from V and 3 bases from J, the junction contained 3 bases not matched to a gene. Looked up from germline, CDR1 is SGHRS and CDR2 is YFSETQ. The CDR3 sequence: CASSLGDSLNQPQHF. CDR3 in DNA: TGCGCCAGCAGCTTGGGGGACAGCCTCAATCAGCCCCAGCATTTT.

The V and J genes are TRBV3-1 (or the pseudogene TRBV3-2) and TRBJ1-1; TRBD1 matches at 7 bases. The V and J ends lost 4 bases and 3 bases, in that order; junction bases with no gene match: 8. The CDR3 totals 15 residues. Germline V gene data show CDR1 as LGHDT and CDR2 as YNNKEL (reference sequence). The CDR3 here is CASSRHRGSDTEAFF. In nucleotides, the CDR3 is TGTGCCAGCAGCCGGCACAGGGGATCTGACACTGAAGCTTTCTTT.

V gene TRBV9 combines with J gene TRBJ1-1, with D possibly matching TRBD1 (6 bases). Deletions cut 5 bases from V and 4 bases from J, with 18 bases between. The CDR3 extends over 15 amino acids. CDR1 SGDLS and CDR2 YYNGEE come from the germline V gene. CDR3 loop: CASSDLGHSSTEAFF. The CDR3 nucleotides read TGTGCCAGCAGTGACTTGGGACACTCGAGCACTGAAGCTTTCTTT.

The V and J genes are TRBV18 and TRBJ1-1; the D gene is possibly TRBD1 (5 bases). Germline V gene sequence: CDR1 KGHSH, CDR2 LQKENI. The CDR3 extends over 15 amino acids. V shed 6 bases and J shed 2 bases, with 16 bases lying between them. The CDR3 spells CASSPNRQGNTEAFF. Here the CDR3 DNA reads TGTGCCAGCTCCCCTAACCGGCAGGGCAACACTGAAGCTTTCTTT.

The CDR3 nucleotides read TGTGCCAGCAGCTTTTTCAGGGTGTTCCATGGCTACACCTTC. Protein sequence: CASSFFRVFHGYTF. The chain uses TRBV3-1 (or the pseudogene TRBV3-2) and TRBJ1-2, with D perhaps matching TRBD1 (5 bases). CDR1 is LGHDT and CDR2 is YNNKEL in the germline V gene (reference sequence). This CDR3 comprises 14 residues. Trimming left V 5 bases short and J 6 bases short, with 16 bases between.

The rearrangement joins TRBV21-1 to TRBJ2-7; the table assigns TRBD1, which was not confirmed against the DNA. TRBV21-1 is a recognized pseudogene. The CDR3 has 19 amino acids. CDR3 DNA: TGTGCCAGCAGCATCTCCGGTACAGCCAGTAAGTCACGTTCCTACGAGCAGTACTTC. It encodes CASSISGTASKSRSYEQYF.